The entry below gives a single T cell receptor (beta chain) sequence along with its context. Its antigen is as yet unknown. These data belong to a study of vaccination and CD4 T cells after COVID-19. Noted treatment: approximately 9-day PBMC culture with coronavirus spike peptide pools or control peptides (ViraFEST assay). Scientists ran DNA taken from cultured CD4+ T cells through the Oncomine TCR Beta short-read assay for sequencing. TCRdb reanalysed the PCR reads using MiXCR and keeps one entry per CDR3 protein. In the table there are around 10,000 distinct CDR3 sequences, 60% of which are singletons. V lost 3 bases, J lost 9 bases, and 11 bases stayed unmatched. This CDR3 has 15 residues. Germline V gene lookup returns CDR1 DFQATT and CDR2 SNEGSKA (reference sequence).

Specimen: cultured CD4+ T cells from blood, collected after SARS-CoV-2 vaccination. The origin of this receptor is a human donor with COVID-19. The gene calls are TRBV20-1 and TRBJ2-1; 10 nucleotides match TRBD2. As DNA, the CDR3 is TGCAGTGCTAGGGGTGGGAGCGGGGGGGTTGGTGAGCAGTTCTTC. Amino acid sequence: CSARGGSGGVGEQFF.